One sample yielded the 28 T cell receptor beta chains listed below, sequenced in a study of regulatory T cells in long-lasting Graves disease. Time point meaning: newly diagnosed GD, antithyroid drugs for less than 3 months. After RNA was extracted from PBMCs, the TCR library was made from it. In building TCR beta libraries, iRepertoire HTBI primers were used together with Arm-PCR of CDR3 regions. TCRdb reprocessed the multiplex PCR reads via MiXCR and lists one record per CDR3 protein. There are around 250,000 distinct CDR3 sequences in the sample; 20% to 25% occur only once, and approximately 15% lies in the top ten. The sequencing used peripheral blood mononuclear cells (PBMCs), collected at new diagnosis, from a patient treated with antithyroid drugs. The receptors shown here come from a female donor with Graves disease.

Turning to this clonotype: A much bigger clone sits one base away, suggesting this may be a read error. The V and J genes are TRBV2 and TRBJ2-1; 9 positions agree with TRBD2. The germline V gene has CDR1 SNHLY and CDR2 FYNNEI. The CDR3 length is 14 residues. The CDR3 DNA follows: TGTGCCAGCAGTGAGCGGGAGGGCTACAATGAGCGGTTCTTC. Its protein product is CASSEREGYNERFF.

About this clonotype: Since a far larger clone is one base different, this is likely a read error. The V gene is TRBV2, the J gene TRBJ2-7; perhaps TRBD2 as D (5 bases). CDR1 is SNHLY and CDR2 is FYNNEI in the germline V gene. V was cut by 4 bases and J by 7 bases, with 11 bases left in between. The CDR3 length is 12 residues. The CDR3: CASSATRMEQYF. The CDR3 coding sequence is TGTGCCAGCAGTGCAACTAGGATGGAGCAGTACTTC.

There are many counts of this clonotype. CDR3 sequence reads: CASSQDLTPPRAFF. CDR3 in DNA: TGCGCCAGCAGCCAAGATCTGACGCCCCCCCGAGCTTTCTTT. The rearrangement links TRBV4-1 to TRBJ1-1; no clear D. Germline CDR1 reads MGHRA; CDR2 reads YSYEKL. The CDR3 consists of 14 residues. V lost 0 bases and J lost 10, with 15 bases in between.

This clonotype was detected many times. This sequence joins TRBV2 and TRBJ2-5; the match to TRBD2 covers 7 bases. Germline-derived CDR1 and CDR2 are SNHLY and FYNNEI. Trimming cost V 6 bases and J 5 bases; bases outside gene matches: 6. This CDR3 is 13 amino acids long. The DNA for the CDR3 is TGTGCCAGCAGCAAGGGGAGGGAGGAGACCCAGTACTTC. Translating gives CASSKGREETQYF.

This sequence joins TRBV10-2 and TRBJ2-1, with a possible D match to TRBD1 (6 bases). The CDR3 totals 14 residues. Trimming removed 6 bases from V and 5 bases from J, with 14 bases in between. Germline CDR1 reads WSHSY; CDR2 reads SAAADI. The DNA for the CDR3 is TGCGCCAGCAGAAAACAGACAGGCAACAATGAGCAGTTCTTC. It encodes CASRKQTGNNEQFF.

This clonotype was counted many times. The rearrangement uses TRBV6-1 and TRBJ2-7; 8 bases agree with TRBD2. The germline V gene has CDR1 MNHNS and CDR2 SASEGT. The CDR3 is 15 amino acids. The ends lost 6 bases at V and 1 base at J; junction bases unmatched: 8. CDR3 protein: CASSGGGARSYEQYF. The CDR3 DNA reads TGTGCCAGCAGCGGGGGGGGGGCACGATCCTACGAGCAGTACTTC.

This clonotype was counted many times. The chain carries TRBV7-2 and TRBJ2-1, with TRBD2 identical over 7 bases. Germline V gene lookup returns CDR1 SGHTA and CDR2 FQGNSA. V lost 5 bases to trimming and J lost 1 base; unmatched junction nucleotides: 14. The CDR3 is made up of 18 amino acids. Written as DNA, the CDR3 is TGTGCCAGCAGCGGACCCACAACTAGCGCCGAATCCTACAATGAGCAGTTCTTC. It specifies CASSGPTTSAESYNEQFF.

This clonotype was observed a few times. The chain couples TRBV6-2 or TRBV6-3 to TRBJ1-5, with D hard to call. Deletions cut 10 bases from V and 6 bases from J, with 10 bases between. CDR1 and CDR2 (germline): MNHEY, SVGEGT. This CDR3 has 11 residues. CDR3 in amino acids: CATGVGQPQHF. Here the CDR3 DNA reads TGTGCCACCGGGGTGGGTCAGCCCCAGCATTTT.

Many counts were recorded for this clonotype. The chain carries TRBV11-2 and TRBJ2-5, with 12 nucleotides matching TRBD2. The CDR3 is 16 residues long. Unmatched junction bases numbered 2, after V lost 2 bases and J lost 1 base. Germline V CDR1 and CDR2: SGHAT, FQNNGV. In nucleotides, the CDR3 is TGTGCCAGCAGCTTACGACTAGCGGGGGCCCAAGAGACCCAGTACTTC. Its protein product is CASSLRLAGAQETQYF. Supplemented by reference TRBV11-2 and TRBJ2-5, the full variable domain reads EAGVAQSPRYKIIEKRQSVAFWCNPISGHATLYWYQQILGQGPKLLIQFQNNGVVDDSQLPKDRFSAERLKGVDSTLKIQPAKLEDSAVYLCASSLRLAGAQETQYFGPGTRLLVL.

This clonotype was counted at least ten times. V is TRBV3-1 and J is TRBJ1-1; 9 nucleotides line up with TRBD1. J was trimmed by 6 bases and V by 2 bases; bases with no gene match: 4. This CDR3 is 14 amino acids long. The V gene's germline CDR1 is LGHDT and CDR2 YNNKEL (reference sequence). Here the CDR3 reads CASSQQGTGPEAFF. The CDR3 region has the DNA TGTGCCAGCAGCCAACAAGGGACAGGGCCTGAAGCTTTCTTT. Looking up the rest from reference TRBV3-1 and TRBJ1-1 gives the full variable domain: DTAVSQTPKYLVTQMGNDKSIKCEQNLGHDTMYWYKQDSKKFLKIMFSYNNKELIINETVPNRFSPKSPDKAHLNLHINSLELGDSAVYFCASSQQGTGPEAFFGQGTRLTVV.

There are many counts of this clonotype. CDR3 region: CASSWRQGGMNTEAFF. The CDR3 coding sequence is TGTGCCAGCAGTTGGCGACAGGGAGGGATGAACACTGAAGCTTTCTTT. The rearrangement joins TRBV12-3 or TRBV12-4 to TRBJ1-1; TRBD1 matches 7 bases. CDR3 size: 16 residues. V lost 4 bases, J lost 0 bases, and 8 bases stayed unmatched.

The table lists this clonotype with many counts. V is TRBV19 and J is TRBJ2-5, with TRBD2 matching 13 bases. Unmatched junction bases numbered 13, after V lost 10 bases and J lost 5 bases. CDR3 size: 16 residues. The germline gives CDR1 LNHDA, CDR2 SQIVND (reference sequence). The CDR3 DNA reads TGTGCCACCAAGGGCGGACTAGCGGGAGTTTCTGAGACCCAGTACTTC. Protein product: CATKGGLAGVSETQYF.

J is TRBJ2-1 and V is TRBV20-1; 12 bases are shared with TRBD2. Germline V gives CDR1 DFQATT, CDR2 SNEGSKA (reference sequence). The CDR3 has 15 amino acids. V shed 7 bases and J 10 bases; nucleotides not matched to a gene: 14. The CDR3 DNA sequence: TGCAGTGTTTTACCGGGACTAGCGGGCCTAGGGGAGCAGTTCTTC. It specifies CSVLPGLAGLGEQFF.

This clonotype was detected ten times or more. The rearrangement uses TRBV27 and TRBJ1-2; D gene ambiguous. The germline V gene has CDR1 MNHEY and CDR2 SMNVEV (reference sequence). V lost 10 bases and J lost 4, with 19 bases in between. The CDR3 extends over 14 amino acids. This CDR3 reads CATSRLDPRYGYTF. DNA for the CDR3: TGTGCCACCAGCAGGTTAGACCCCCGCTATGGCTACACCTTC.

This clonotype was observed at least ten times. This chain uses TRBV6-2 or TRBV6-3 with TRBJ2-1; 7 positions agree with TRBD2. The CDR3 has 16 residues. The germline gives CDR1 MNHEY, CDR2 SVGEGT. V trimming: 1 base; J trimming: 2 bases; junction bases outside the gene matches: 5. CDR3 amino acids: CASSYLAGEPYNEQFF. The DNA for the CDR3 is TGTGCCAGCAGTTACTTGGCGGGAGAACCCTACAATGAGCAGTTCTTC.

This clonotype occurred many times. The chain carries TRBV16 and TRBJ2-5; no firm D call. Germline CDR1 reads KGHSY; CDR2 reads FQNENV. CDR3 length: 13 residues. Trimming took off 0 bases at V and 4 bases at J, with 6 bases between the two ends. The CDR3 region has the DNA TGTGCCAGCAGCCAATCTATGAGAGAGACCCAGTACTTC. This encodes CASSQSMRETQYF.

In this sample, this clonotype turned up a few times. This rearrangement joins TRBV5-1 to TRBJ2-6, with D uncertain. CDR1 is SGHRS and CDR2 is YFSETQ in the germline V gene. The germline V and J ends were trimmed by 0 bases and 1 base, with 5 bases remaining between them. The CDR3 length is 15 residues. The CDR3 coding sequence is TGCGCCAGCAGCTTGGTCGTTTCTGGGGCCAACGTCCTGACTTTC. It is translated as CASSLVVSGANVLTF.

The chain's CDR3 is CASSQVQGDIGGYEQYF. CDR3 nucleotides: TGCGCCAGCAGCCAAGTTCAGGGGGACATCGGGGGCTACGAGCAGTACTTC. This sequence joins TRBV4-1 and TRBJ2-7, with TRBD1 as a possible D gene (7 bases). The V end lost 1 base, the J end lost 3 bases, and 19 bases lay between the germline ends. Germline assignment: CDR1 MGHRA and CDR2 YSYEKL. The CDR3 has 17 residues.

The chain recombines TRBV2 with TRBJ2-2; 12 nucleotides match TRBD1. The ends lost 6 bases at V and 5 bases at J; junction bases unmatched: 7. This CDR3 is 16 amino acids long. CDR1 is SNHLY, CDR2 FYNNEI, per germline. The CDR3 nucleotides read TGTGCCAGCAGCGCCGGGACAGGGGGCGAAACCGGGGAGCTGTTTTTT. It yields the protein CASSAGTGGETGELFF.

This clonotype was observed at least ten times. This CDR3 reads CASSPWEIAGVWDTDTQYF. As DNA, the CDR3 is TGTGCCAGCAGCCCGTGGGAAATAGCGGGAGTATGGGACACAGATACGCAGTATTTT. V and J are TRBV3-1 and TRBJ2-3; 9 positions agree with TRBD2. Germline loops: CDR1 LGHDT, CDR2 YNNKEL (reference sequence). Trimming took 4 bases from V and 2 from J; bases not matched to a gene: 16. There are 19 residues in the CDR3.

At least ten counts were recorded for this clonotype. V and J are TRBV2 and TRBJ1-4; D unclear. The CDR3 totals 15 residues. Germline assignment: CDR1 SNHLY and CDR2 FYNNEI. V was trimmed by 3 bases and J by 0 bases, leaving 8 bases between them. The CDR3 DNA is TGTGCCAGCAGTGATCTACACCCAACTAATGAAAAACTGTTTTTT. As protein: CASSDLHPTNEKLFF.

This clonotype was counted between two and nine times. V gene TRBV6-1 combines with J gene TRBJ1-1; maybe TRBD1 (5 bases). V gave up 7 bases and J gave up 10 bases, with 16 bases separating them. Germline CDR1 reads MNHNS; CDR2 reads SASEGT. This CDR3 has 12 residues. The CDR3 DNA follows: TGTGCCAGCACTAAATCCGGGGGTAGAGCTTTCTTT. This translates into CASTKSGGRAFF.

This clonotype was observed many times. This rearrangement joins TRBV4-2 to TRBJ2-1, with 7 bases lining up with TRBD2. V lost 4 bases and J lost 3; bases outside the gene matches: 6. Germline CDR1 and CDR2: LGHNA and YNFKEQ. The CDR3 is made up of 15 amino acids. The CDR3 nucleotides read TGTGCCAGCAGCCCTGGACTAGAGGGCTACAATGAGCAGTTCTTC. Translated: CASSPGLEGYNEQFF.

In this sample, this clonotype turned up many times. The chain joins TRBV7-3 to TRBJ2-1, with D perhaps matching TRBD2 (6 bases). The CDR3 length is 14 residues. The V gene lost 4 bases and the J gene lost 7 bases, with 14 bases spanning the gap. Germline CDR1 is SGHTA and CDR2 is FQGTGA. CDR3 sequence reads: CASSSSWRENEQFF. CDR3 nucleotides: TGTGCCAGCAGCTCCTCGTGGAGGGAGAATGAGCAGTTCTTC.

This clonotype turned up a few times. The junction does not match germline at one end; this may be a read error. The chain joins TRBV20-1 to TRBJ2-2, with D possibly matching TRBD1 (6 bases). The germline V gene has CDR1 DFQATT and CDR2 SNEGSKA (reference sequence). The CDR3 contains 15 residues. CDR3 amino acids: CSATGTPSNTGELLF. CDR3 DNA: TGCAGTGCAACCGGGACACCTTCGAACACCGGGGAGCTGCTTTTT.

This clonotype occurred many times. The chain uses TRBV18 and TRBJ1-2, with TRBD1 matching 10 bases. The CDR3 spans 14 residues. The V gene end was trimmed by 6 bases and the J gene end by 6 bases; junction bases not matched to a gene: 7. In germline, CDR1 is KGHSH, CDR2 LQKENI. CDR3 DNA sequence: TGTGCCAGCTCGGACGGGACAGGGGAAAATGGCTACACCTTC. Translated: CASSDGTGENGYTF.

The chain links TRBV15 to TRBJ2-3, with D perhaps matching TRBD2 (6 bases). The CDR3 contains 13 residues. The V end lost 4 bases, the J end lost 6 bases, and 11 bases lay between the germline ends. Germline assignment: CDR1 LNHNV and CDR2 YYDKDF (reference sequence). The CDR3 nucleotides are TGTGCCACCAGCACCGTGGGGAGGGATACGCAGTATTTT. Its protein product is CATSTVGRDTQYF.

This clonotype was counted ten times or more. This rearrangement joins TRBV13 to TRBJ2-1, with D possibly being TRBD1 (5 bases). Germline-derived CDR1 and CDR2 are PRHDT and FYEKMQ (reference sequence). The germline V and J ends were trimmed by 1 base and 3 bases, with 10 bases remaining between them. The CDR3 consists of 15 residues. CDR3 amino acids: CASSLVGRDYNEQFF. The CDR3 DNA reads TGTGCCAGCAGCTTAGTTGGCAGGGACTACAATGAGCAGTTCTTC.